A single sample gave rise to the 21 T cell receptor beta chains below, sequenced in a study of Graves' ophthalmopathy and Graves' hyperthyroidism. CDR3 regions of TCR beta were amplified from RNA transcripts. RT-PCR was first run with HTBI primers, then multiplex PCR in a second round. Via MiXCR, TCRdb re-called the multiplex PCR reads, giving one row per CDR3 protein. Of fewer than 350,000 distinct CDR3 sequences in the sample, roughly a sixth were seen once. What was sequenced was peripheral blood. These receptor sequences come from an adult man with Graves' ophthalmopathy.

This clonotype was detected ten times or more. The rearrangement uses TRBV5-1 and TRBJ2-2, with D tentatively TRBD2 (6 bases). V was cut by 5 bases and J by 1 base, with 15 bases left in between. CDR1 is SGHRS, CDR2 YFSETQ, per germline. This CDR3 is 16 amino acids long. CDR3 residues: CASSPGETRNTGELFF. The CDR3 DNA follows: TGCGCCAGCAGTCCGGGAGAGACTCGGAACACCGGGGAGCTGTTTTTT.

The table lists this clonotype with a few counts. The rearrangement uses TRBV12-5 and TRBJ1-5, with 7 bases fitting TRBD1. Germline assignment: CDR1 LGHNT and CDR2 FRNRAP. CDR3 length equals 15 residues. With V trimmed by 6 bases and J by 1 base, 6 bases remained unmatched. CDR3 region: CASGLTGESNQPQHF. Written as DNA, the CDR3 is TGTGCTAGTGGCCTTACAGGGGAAAGCAATCAGCCCCAGCATTTT.

This clonotype was observed many times. V is TRBV5-1 and J is TRBJ2-7; D perhaps matches TRBD1 (5 bases). The V gene's germline CDR1 is SGHRS and CDR2 YFSETQ. The V end was cut by 1 base, the J end by 3 bases, with 17 bases between. The CDR3 sequence is 16 residues long. Here the CDR3 DNA reads TGCGCCAGCAGCTTGAACTCCGGGCAGGGATACTACGAGCAGTACTTC. Translating it yields CASSLNSGQGYYEQYF.

This clonotype appeared many times. The V gene is TRBV19, the J gene TRBJ1-5; no firm D call. There are 14 residues in the CDR3. Germline V lookup: CDR1 LNHDA, CDR2 SQIVND (reference sequence). Trimming took off 6 bases at V and 1 base at J, with 10 bases between the two ends. CDR3 in DNA: TGTGCCAGTAGCCGCGGACGCAGCAATCAGCCCCAGCATTTT. Protein sequence: CASSRGRSNQPQHF. Combining the CDR3 with reference TRBV19 and TRBJ1-5 gives the whole variable domain DGGITQSPKYLFRKEGQNVTLSCEQNLNHDAMYWYRQDPGQGLRLIYYSQIVNDFQKGDIAEGYSVSREKKESFPLTVTSAQKNPTAFYLCASSRGRSNQPQHFGDGTRLSIL.

The chain recombines TRBV6-5 with TRBJ2-7; D tentatively reads TRBD1 or TRBD2 (6 bases each). This CDR3 has 14 residues. From germline, CDR1 is MNHEY and CDR2 SVGAGI. The V gene lost 2 bases and the J gene lost 6 bases, with 14 bases spanning the gap. CDR3 amino acids: CASSYEPGAVEQYF. The CDR3 bases are TGTGCCAGCAGTTACGAACCGGGGGCGGTCGAGCAGTACTTC.

This clonotype was seen repeatedly, ten times or more. The chain joins TRBV28 to TRBJ1-3, with no clear D. V was shortened by 5 bases and J by 2 bases, with 10 bases between the two germline ends. The CDR3 extends over 14 amino acids. Germline-derived CDR1 and CDR2 are MDHEN and SYDVKM. CDR3 DNA: TGTGCCAGCAGTCCACAGAGTGCTGGAAACACCATATATTTT. Translation: CASSPQSAGNTIYF.

This chain connects TRBV11-2 to TRBJ1-6, with TRBD1 matching over 9 bases. CDR1 and CDR2 from the germline V gene are SGHAT and FQNNGV. With V trimmed by 5 bases and J by 5 bases, 7 bases remained unmatched. The CDR3 has 16 amino acids. CDR3 coding DNA: TGTGCCAGCAGCCTAACCGGGACAGGGAATAATTCACCCCTCCACTTT. Amino acid sequence: CASSLTGTGNNSPLHF.

At least ten counts were recorded for this clonotype. This chain joins TRBV6-5 and TRBJ2-7, with D hard to call. V was shortened by 6 bases and J by 2 bases, with 5 bases between the two germline ends. CDR3 length equals 11 residues. The germline gives CDR1 MNHEY, CDR2 SVGAGI. Here the CDR3 DNA reads TGTGCCAGCAGACAGACCTACGAGCAGTACTTC. Translating it yields CASRQTYEQYF.

Ten or more counts support this clonotype. The chain employs TRBV30 and TRBJ2-7; D not resolved. The CDR3 consists of 12 residues. Germline V lookup: CDR1 GTSNPN, CDR2 SVGIG (reference sequence). Between the trimmed V and J ends, which lost 0 bases and 7 bases, there was a span of 10 bases. CDR3 loop: CAWSVVPLEQYF. As DNA, the CDR3 is TGTGCCTGGAGTGTAGTCCCCTTGGAGCAGTACTTC.

This clonotype was recorded at least ten times. The genes are TRBV5-1 and TRBJ1-1; D gene ambiguous. The CDR3 contains 14 residues. The germline CDR1 and CDR2 sequences are SGHRS and YFSETQ. Trimming removed 4 bases at V and 0 bases at J, with 10 bases between. CDR3: CASSPNILNTEAFF. The DNA for the CDR3 is TGCGCCAGCAGCCCCAACATTCTGAACACTGAAGCTTTCTTT.

This chain links TRBV15 with TRBJ1-1; TRBD1 aligns across 9 bases. Germline lookup yields CDR1 LNHNV and CDR2 YYDKDF (reference sequence). This CDR3 spans 13 amino acids. Trimming at V came to 5 bases and at J to 3 bases, leaving 1 base not matched to a gene. Here the CDR3 DNA reads TGTGCCACCAGCGGGGACAGGGACACTGAAGCTTTCTTT. Translated: CATSGDRDTEAFF.

This clonotype was found many times. The rearrangement links TRBV9 to TRBJ1-5; perhaps TRBD1 as D (6 bases). The CDR3 is 15 residues long. Per the germline V gene, CDR1 is SGDLS and CDR2 is YYNGEE. Trimming shortened V by 0 bases and J by 6 bases, and 13 bases separated the two germline ends. The CDR3 loop reads CASSVDPRGGQPQHF. In DNA, the CDR3 is TGTGCCAGCAGCGTAGATCCCAGGGGAGGTCAGCCCCAGCATTTT.

This chain joins TRBV29-1 and TRBJ1-1; a weak D match, TRBD1 (5 bases). The CDR3 totals 15 residues. Trimming removed 1 base from V and 1 base from J, with 13 bases in between. Germline V gene lookup returns CDR1 SQVTM and CDR2 ANQGSEA. The CDR3 region is CSVEGTRGSNTEAFF. The CDR3 DNA follows: TGCAGCGTTGAAGGGACAAGGGGTTCGAACACTGAAGCTTTCTTT.

This clonotype has a count of ten or more. The J gene is TRBJ1-2, the V gene TRBV11-1, with TRBD1 matching 9 bases. V gave up 5 bases and J gave up 8 bases; unmatched junction bases: 21. There are 18 residues in the CDR3. Germline V lookup: CDR1 SGHAT, CDR2 FQDESV (reference sequence). CDR3 bases: TGTGCCAGCAGCCCCCTCGGGGACAGGGTCATCAACTATGAAGGCTACACCTTC. Translated: CASSPLGDRVINYEGYTF.

The chain has TRBV2 and TRBJ1-5; D is possibly TRBD1 (5 bases). Trimming removed 6 bases at V and 1 base at J, with 13 bases between. The CDR3 sequence is 15 residues long. From germline, CDR1 is SNHLY and CDR2 FYNNEI. CDR3 bases: TGTGCCAGCAGGGTCACGGGGGTAAGCAATCAGCCCCAGCATTTT. Amino acid sequence: CASRVTGVSNQPQHF.

The chain joins TRBV6-2 or TRBV6-3 to TRBJ2-7, with TRBD1 as a possible D gene (7 bases). Trimming took off 5 bases at V and 6 bases at J, with 11 bases between the two ends. The CDR3 contains 12 residues. Germline CDR1 MNHEY, CDR2 SVGEGT. The CDR3 DNA reads TGTGCCAGCAGTGGGACAGCGGGCGAGCAGTACTTC. Translation: CASSGTAGEQYF.

The chain is built from TRBV12-3 or TRBV12-4 and TRBJ2-5; maybe TRBD2 (6 bases). This CDR3 is 15 amino acids long. V was trimmed by 5 bases and J by 4 bases, leaving 17 bases between them. DNA for the CDR3: TGTGCCAGCAGTCAGTTCGGAGGGGCGAGAGAGACCCAGTACTTC. Amino acid sequence: CASSQFGGARETQYF.

V is TRBV27 and J is TRBJ1-1, with TRBD1 matching over 7 bases. CDR3 size: 19 residues. J gave up 0 bases and V 5 bases, and 18 bases lay outside the gene matches. CDR1 and CDR2 (germline): MNHEY, SMNVEV (reference sequence). CDR3 sequence reads: CASSPLFKTGRGMNTEAFF. CDR3 nucleotide sequence: TGTGCCAGCAGTCCCCTGTTTAAGACAGGGCGAGGCATGAACACTGAAGCTTTCTTT.

This clonotype appeared many times. The genes are TRBV2 and TRBJ1-4; the match to TRBD1 covers 11 bases. The CDR3 has 16 amino acids. Germline loops: CDR1 SNHLY, CDR2 FYNNEI. After removal of 6 bases from V and 3 bases from J, the junction contained 6 bases not matched to a gene. The CDR3 nucleotides are TGTGCCAGCAGGGGGGACAGGGGGTTTGCTAATGAAAAACTGTTTTTT. This encodes CASRGDRGFANEKLFF.

At least ten counts were recorded for this clonotype. The rearrangement joins TRBV6-5 to TRBJ2-7, with D unresolved. This CDR3 is 12 amino acids long. Per the germline V gene, CDR1 is MNHEY and CDR2 is SVGAGI. V shed 6 bases and J shed 3 bases, with 9 bases lying between them. The CDR3 region has the DNA TGTGCCAGCAGCAGGTTCCGCTACGAGCAGTACTTC. The encoded protein is CASSRFRYEQYF.

The sample holds many counts of this clonotype. The genes are TRBV28 and TRBJ1-1; TRBD1 matches at 9 bases. The germline V gene has CDR1 MDHEN and CDR2 SYDVKM. The CDR3 is 14 amino acids. With 5 bases clipped from V and 7 bases from J, the junction kept 8 bases outside the gene matches. CDR3 loop: CASSPVTGGVEAFF. As DNA, the CDR3 is TGTGCCAGCAGTCCCGTCACAGGGGGCGTTGAAGCTTTCTTT.